This entry is about one TCR beta chain. This sample stems from a study of blood T cell repertoires in COVID-19. At the level of the study: Sample material is recorded as cDNA or gDNA derived from T cells, B-cell-depleted T cells, or PBMCs.

Sequencing used immunoSEQ multiplex PCR; TCRdb keeps in-frame clones, though not all of them. The sample includes 270,000 or so clones, around 88% of them seen just once. The CDR3 consists of 14 residues. Germline loops: CDR1 WSHSY, CDR2 SAAADI. After removal of 4 bases from V and 2 bases from J, the junction contained 2 bases not matched to a gene. The sequence was collected from a man aged 40-50 years with acute or convalescent COVID-19. Sequencing used peripheral blood. V gene TRBV10-2 combines with J gene TRBJ2-7; 10 nucleotides line up with TRBD2. The CDR3 protein is CASSVAGGPYEQYF. CDR3 bases: TGCGCCAGCAGTGTAGCGGGGGGCCCCTACGAGCAGTACTTC.